This is a list of T cell receptor beta chains from one sample in a study of blood T cell repertoires in COVID-19. Assay: immunoSEQ multiplex PCR; the TCRdb copy retains only in-frame clones and omits some. The sample lists hundreds of thousands of clones, around 91% occurring once. What was sequenced was PBMCs or T cells enriched from blood (not recorded which). The receptor source for this set is a man younger than 40 who had been exposed to COVID-19. Both conserved end residues are trimmed from each CDR3. Fields, in order: V gene, J gene, CDR3 protein.

V gene: TRBV9
J gene: TRBJ1-1
CDR3 protein: ASSERLGGTEAF

V gene: TRBV4-1
J gene: TRBJ2-1
CDR3 protein: ASSQERGDYNEQF

V gene: TRBV7-9
J gene: TRBJ2-2
CDR3 protein: ASSFPGQGAGELF

V gene: TRBV6-5
J gene: TRBJ2-7
CDR3 protein: ASSSPGQGYEQY

V gene: TRBV6-5
J gene: TRBJ1-5
CDR3 protein: ASSRVIDQPQH

V gene: TRBV5-1
J gene: TRBJ1-2
CDR3 protein: ASSFVPGDNYGYT

V gene: TRBV4-1
J gene: TRBJ1-2
CDR3 protein: ASSPDRGDYGYT

V gene: TRBV11-2
J gene: TRBJ1-1
CDR3 protein: ASSLRPLEEAF

V gene: TRBV10-3
J gene: TRBJ1-2
CDR3 protein: AISADRGNYGYT

V gene: TRBV11-2
J gene: TRBJ2-7
CDR3 protein: ASSTTGGRNYEQY

V gene: TRBV2
J gene: TRBJ2-1
CDR3 protein: ASRIRSSYNEQF

V gene: TRBV5-4
J gene: TRBJ2-5
CDR3 protein: ASSLGLGEGRMKTQY

V gene: TRBV4-1
J gene: TRBJ1-4
CDR3 protein: ASSQTGEGHEKLF

V gene: TRBV9
J gene: TRBJ1-6
CDR3 protein: ASSLQGHGSPLH

V gene: TRBV2
J gene: TRBJ2-7
CDR3 protein: ASSVSQGANEQY

V gene: TRBV7-9
J gene: TRBJ2-7
CDR3 protein: ASSFGTGAYEQY

V gene: TRBV6-6
J gene: TRBJ1-1
CDR3 protein: ASRPGGNTEAF

V gene: TRBV11-2
J gene: TRBJ1-1
CDR3 protein: ASSSNPGPDTEAF

V gene: TRBV19
J gene: TRBJ1-1
CDR3 protein: ASRPGLNTEAF

V gene: TRBV11-3
J gene: TRBJ1-1
CDR3 protein: ASSLQGGTEAF

V gene: TRBV20-1
J gene: TRBJ2-2
CDR3 protein: SARGTGELF

V gene: TRBV5-4
J gene: TRBJ1-2
CDR3 protein: ASSLQGPYYGYT

V gene: TRBV12-3/TRBV12-4
J gene: TRBJ2-7
CDR3 protein: ASSLSVTYEQY

V gene: TRBV23-1
J gene: TRBJ2-3
CDR3 protein: ASSRPGGLDTQY

V gene: TRBV29-1
J gene: TRBJ1-2
CDR3 protein: SVVGPSVFA

V gene: TRBV6-5
J gene: TRBJ2-5
CDR3 protein: ASSPTGTGRETQY

V gene: TRBV6-5
J gene: TRBJ1-5
CDR3 protein: ASERGLSNQPQH

V gene: TRBV5-6
J gene: TRBJ2-7
CDR3 protein: ASSYQTGYEQY

V gene: TRBV7-9
J gene: TRBJ2-7
CDR3 protein: ASSSSTVGGFAEQY

V gene: TRBV30
J gene: TRBJ2-7
CDR3 protein: AWSVQVYEQY

V gene: TRBV18
J gene: TRBJ1-1
CDR3 protein: ASSARGGTEAF

V gene: TRBV6-1
J gene: TRBJ1-2
CDR3 protein: ASSESGFGYT

V gene: TRBV2
J gene: TRBJ1-2
CDR3 protein: ATQRAARPNYGYT

V gene: TRBV4-3
J gene: TRBJ2-1
CDR3 protein: ASSQNQGDEQF

V gene: TRBV27
J gene: TRBJ1-5
CDR3 protein: ASSLNPGIQPQH